These 11 T cell receptor beta chains came from one sample sequenced in a study of sequential checkpoint blockade in melanoma. TCRdb keeps only in-frame clones here, not all; method: immunoSEQ multiplex PCR. The sample carries over 10,000 clones, more than 70% recorded once. Treatment specified: randomized to nivolumab then ipilimumab (arm A) or the reverse (arm B). The source was CD8+ T cells sorted from blood (inferred from file names), collected from a patient given nivolumab and ipilimumab in sequence. Receptors were obtained from a human patient with melanoma. Some clones in this sample may be carry-over from other donors' samples.

The rearrangement uses TRBV4-1 and TRBJ2-7; D is uncertain. This CDR3 has 14 amino acids. Germline V gene lookup returns CDR1 MGHRA and CDR2 YSYEKL. The V end was cut by 1 base, the J end by 0 bases, with 7 bases between. This CDR3 is CASSQGHGSYEQYF. The CDR3 nucleotides are TGCGCCAGCAGCCAAGGCCACGGCTCCTACGAGCAGTACTTC.

The chain joins TRBV28 to TRBJ1-5; D is uncertain. V lost 6 bases and J 7 bases, leaving 16 bases between the germline ends. Germline loops: CDR1 MDHEN, CDR2 SYDVKM. The CDR3 runs to 14 residues. This chain's CDR3 is CASSVARKIQPQHF. For the CDR3, the DNA is TGTGCCAGCAGCGTCGCGCGGAAAATCCAGCCCCAGCATTTT.

A note on this clone: One end of the junction does not line up with germline, which may come from a read error. The sample has other DNA sequences that encode this CDR3 too. V and J are TRBV4-1 and TRBJ2-7; TRBD2 is a possible D gene (6 bases). Germline CDR1 MGHRA, CDR2 YSYEKL. This CDR3 contains 15 residues. The CDR3 reads CASSQERDWTYEQYF. The CDR3 DNA follows: TGTGCCAGCAGCCAAGAAAGGGACTGGACCTACGAGCAGTACTTC.

This clone was seen many times. The chain links TRBV7-9 to TRBJ1-1; D remains ambiguous. Trimming pared 7 bases from V and 2 bases from J, leaving 8 bases between. The CDR3 spans 12 residues. Germline V lookup: CDR1 SEHNR, CDR2 FQNEAQ (reference sequence). This chain's CDR3 is CASTPGNTEAFF. The DNA for the CDR3 is TGTGCCAGCACTCCGGGAAACACTGAAGCTTTCTTT.

This chain links TRBV7-6 with TRBJ2-1; 7 nucleotides line up with TRBD1. The length of the CDR3 is 15 residues. V dropped 1 base and J dropped 9; count of bases not matched to a gene: 9. The V gene's germline CDR1 is SGHVS and CDR2 FNYEAQ. As DNA, the CDR3 is TGTGCCAGCAGCTTAGTATTTACAGGGGAAGGTGAGCAGTTCTTC. Its protein product is CASSLVFTGEGEQFF.

The chain couples TRBV28 to TRBJ1-5, with 8 bases aligning to TRBD1. V was pared by 8 bases and J by 4 bases, with 7 bases of the junction left unmatched. The CDR3 totals 14 residues. Germline assignment: CDR1 MDHEN and CDR2 SYDVKM. The CDR3 loop reads CASGWTGTNQPQHF. Written as DNA, the CDR3 is TGTGCCAGCGGGTGGACAGGGACAAATCAGCCCCAGCATTTT.

The chain links TRBV9 to TRBJ2-5; weak D call: TRBD1 (8 bases). The last part of the DNA fits TRBJ2-7 better; the J call may be wrong. CDR1 is SGDLS and CDR2 is YYNGEE in the germline V gene. This CDR3 contains 14 residues. The CDR3 DNA reads as TGTGCCAGCGCACAGGGGGGGCTCGCCTACGAGCAGTACTTC. It is translated as CASAQGGLAYEQYF.

In its sample, this clone was seen a few times. The chain couples TRBV4-2 to TRBJ1-4; 12 bases match TRBD1. V dropped 4 bases and J dropped 5; count of bases not matched to a gene: 14. This CDR3 spans 19 amino acids. Germline CDR1 reads LGHNA; CDR2 reads YNFKEQ. CDR3 loop: CASSRMGSGQGAGNEKLFF. The CDR3 DNA sequence: TGTGCCAGCAGCCGGATGGGGTCGGGACAGGGGGCGGGCAATGAAAAACTGTTTTTT.

The chain links TRBV4-1 to TRBJ2-6; TRBD1 might be the D (5 bases). The V gene's germline CDR1 is MGHRA and CDR2 YSYEKL. The V gene lost 0 bases and the J gene lost 1 base, with 7 bases spanning the gap. This CDR3 contains 16 residues. The CDR3 sequence: CASSQDRTSGANVLTF. In DNA form, the CDR3 reads TGCGCCAGCAGCCAAGATCGGACATCTGGGGCCAACGTCCTGACTTTC.

V gene TRBV21-1 combines with J gene TRBJ2-5; the D call TRBD2 from the table was never checked on the DNA. TRBV21-1 is shown as a pseudogene. The CDR3 runs 23 residues. The CDR3 region is CASSKGGDRGSVAGGVYQETQYF. The CDR3 DNA follows: TGTGCCAGCAGCAAAGGAGGGGACAGGGGGTCGGTAGCGGGGGGAGTTTACCAAGAGACCCAGTACTTC.

This clone was picked up a small number of times. The V gene is TRBV6-5, the J gene TRBJ1-2; no reliable D call. The CDR3 runs 14 residues. Trimming stripped 5 bases from V and 4 bases from J, with 14 bases between. Germline CDR1 is MNHEY and CDR2 is SVGAGI. The CDR3: CASSASASAYGYTF. CDR3 coding DNA: TGTGCCAGCAGTGCTTCAGCCAGCGCCTATGGCTACACCTTC.